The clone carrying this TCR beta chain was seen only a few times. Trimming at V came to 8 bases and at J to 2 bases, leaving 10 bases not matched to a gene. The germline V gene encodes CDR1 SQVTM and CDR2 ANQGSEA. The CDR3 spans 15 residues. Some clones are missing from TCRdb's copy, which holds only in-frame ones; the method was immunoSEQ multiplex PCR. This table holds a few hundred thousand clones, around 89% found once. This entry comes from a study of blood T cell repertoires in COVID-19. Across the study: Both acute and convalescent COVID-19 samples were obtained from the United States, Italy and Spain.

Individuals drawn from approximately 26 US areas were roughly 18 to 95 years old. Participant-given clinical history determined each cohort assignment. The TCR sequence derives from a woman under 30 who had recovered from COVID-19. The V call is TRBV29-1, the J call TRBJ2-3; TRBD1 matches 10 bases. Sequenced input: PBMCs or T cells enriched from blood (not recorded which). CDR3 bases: TGCAGCAGTAAACCCGGGACAGGGGACACAGATACGCAGTATTTT. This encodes CSSKPGTGDTDTQYF.